These 17 T cell receptor beta chains were sequenced from one sample in a study of T cell changes during pregnancy in multiple sclerosis. Using immunoSEQ multiplex PCR, the repertoire was profiled, and TCRdb retains in-frame clones only, with some absent. The sample includes 80,000 to 130,000 clones, 85% to 95% seen only once; the top ten take 0.7% to 0.9%. The input for sequencing was peripheral blood, taken before pregnancy. These receptors were taken from a female donor with multiple sclerosis, enrolled in a pregnancy study.

The chain is built from TRBV7-9 and TRBJ1-1, with 9 bases that match TRBD1. The trim removed 5 bases at V and 2 bases at J, leaving 12 bases unmatched. CDR3 length: 17 amino acids. Germline values: CDR1 SEHNR, CDR2 FQNEAQ (reference sequence). The DNA for the CDR3 is TGTGCCAGCAGCGGAGCCGGGACAGGGCCCACAAACACTGAAGCTTTCTTT. Its protein product is CASSGAGTGPTNTEAFF. The variable domain in full, with the rest retrieved from reference TRBV7-9 and TRBJ1-1, is DTGVSQNPRHKITKRGQNVTFRCDPISEHNRLYWYRQTLGQGPEFLTYFQNEAQLEKSRLLSDRFSAERPKGSFSTLEIQRTEQGDSAMYLCASSGAGTGPTNTEAFFGQGTRLTVV.

The rearrangement joins TRBV13 to TRBJ2-1; TRBD2 agrees at 9 bases. Trimming cost V 2 bases and J 5 bases; bases outside gene matches: 10. Germline V gene data show CDR1 as PRHDT and CDR2 as FYEKMQ (reference sequence). CDR3 length equals 17 residues. The CDR3 coding sequence is TGTGCCAGCAGCTTATCCCTAGCTAGCGGGGATCACAATGAGCAGTTCTTC. This encodes CASSLSLASGDHNEQFF.

The V call is TRBV11-2, the J call TRBJ2-2; 7 bases fit TRBD2. Trimming took 1 base from V and 2 from J; bases not matched to a gene: 4. Germline V gene sequence: CDR1 SGHAT, CDR2 FQNNGV. The CDR3 is made up of 16 amino acids. CDR3 DNA: TGTGCCAGCAGCTTAGTTCCTAGCGGAAACACCGGGGAGCTGTTTTTT. Amino acid sequence: CASSLVPSGNTGELFF.

The chain is built from TRBV7-9 and TRBJ2-7, with D possibly matching TRBD1 (6 bases). In germline, CDR1 is SEHNR, CDR2 FQNEAQ (reference sequence). V shed 1 base and J shed 5 bases, with 15 bases lying between them. This CDR3 region has 15 residues. CDR3 sequence (DNA): TGTGCCAGCAGCTTAGTCCCGGCAGGGGCTGACGAGCAGTACTTC. It encodes CASSLVPAGADEQYF.

This chain joins TRBV7-8 and TRBJ1-5, with TRBD1 matching over 7 bases. This CDR3 has 15 amino acids. The germline gives CDR1 SGHVS, CDR2 FQNEAQ. J gave up 2 bases and V 3 bases, and 4 bases lay outside the gene matches. CDR3 sequence (DNA): TGTGCCAGCAGCTTCCTCGGGACAGGCAATCAGCCCCAGCATTTT. The encoded protein is CASSFLGTGNQPQHF.

This clone has just one count. The chain has TRBV10-1 and TRBJ2-5; 10 positions match TRBD2. V lost 4 bases to trimming and J lost 5 bases; unmatched junction nucleotides: 1. CDR1 and CDR2 (germline): WNHNN, SYGVQD (reference sequence). The CDR3 is 13 amino acids. DNA for the CDR3: TGCGCCAGCAGTGCAGCGGGAGGGGAGACCCAGTACTTC. Amino acids: CASSAAGGETQYF.

The V and J genes are TRBV5-4 and TRBJ2-7, with 12 nucleotides matching TRBD2. The CDR3 is made up of 15 amino acids. The V segment lost 2 bases and the J segment 5 bases; nucleotides outside the gene matches: 5. CDR1 and CDR2 from the germline V gene are SGHNT and YYREEE (reference sequence). CDR3 in DNA: TGTGCCAGCAGCTTCCGGACTAGCGGGAAGAACGAGCAGTACTTC. Its protein product is CASSFRTSGKNEQYF. Full variable domain (outside the CDR3, taken from reference TRBV5-4 and TRBJ2-7): ETGVTQSPTHLIKTRGQQVTLRCSSQSGHNTVSWYQQALGQGPQFIFQYYREEENGRGNFPPRFSGLQFPNYSSELNVNALELDDSALYLCASSFRTSGKNEQYFGPGTRLTVT.

The chain joins TRBV19 to TRBJ1-2, with D perhaps TRBD1 (6 bases). Trimming cost V 6 bases and J 4 bases, with 12 bases left between them. The CDR3 runs 13 residues. The V gene's germline CDR1 is LNHDA and CDR2 SQIVND (reference sequence). The CDR3 loop reads CASRMGHLYGYTF. DNA for the CDR3: TGTGCCAGTAGGATGGGACACCTCTATGGCTACACCTTC.

V gene TRBV7-2 combines with J gene TRBJ2-7; TRBD2 aligns across 10 bases. V shed 5 bases and J 3 bases; nucleotides not matched to a gene: 13. CDR1 is SGHTA, CDR2 FQGNSA, per germline. This CDR3 spans 17 amino acids. The CDR3 protein is CASSPSSGRASGYEQYF. The CDR3 nucleotides are TGTGCCAGCAGCCCTTCAAGCGGGAGGGCCTCGGGCTACGAGCAGTACTTC.

This clone has just one count. The rearrangement uses TRBV30 and TRBJ2-7; D might be TRBD1 (6 bases). V lost 5 bases to trimming and J lost 11 bases, with 19 bases between them. The CDR3 has 12 residues. Germline V gene data show CDR1 as GTSNPN and CDR2 as SVGIG (reference sequence). CDR3 DNA sequence: TGTGCCTGGGACCCGGGACAACCGGATAAGTACTTC. It codes for CAWDPGQPDKYF.

The chain uses TRBV9 and TRBJ1-2, with D perhaps matching TRBD1 (5 bases). With 0 bases removed from V and 6 bases from J, the gap between germline ends came to 18 bases. Germline V gives CDR1 SGDLS, CDR2 YYNGEE. The CDR3 is made up of 16 amino acids. The CDR3 DNA is TGTGCCAGCAGCGTAGAGGGGTTTGGGGGACTAGATGGCTACACCTTC. It codes for CASSVEGFGGLDGYTF. The full variable domain, its missing parts supplied by reference TRBV9 and TRBJ1-2, is DSGVTQTPKHLITATGQRVTLRCSPRSGDLSVYWYQQSLDQGLQFLIQYYNGEERAKGNILERFSAQQFPDLHSELNLSSLELGDSALYFCASSVEGFGGLDGYTFGSGTRLTVV.

The chain carries TRBV4-1 and TRBJ2-7; D unresolved. The V end lost 0 bases, the J end lost 3 bases, and 9 bases lay between the germline ends. Germline CDR1 and CDR2: MGHRA and YSYEKL. The CDR3 has 14 amino acids. The CDR3 sequence is CASSQETADYEQYF. The CDR3, as DNA: TGCGCCAGCAGCCAAGAAACAGCTGACTACGAGCAGTACTTC.

The genes are TRBV5-6 and TRBJ2-7; tentatively, D is TRBD2 (6 bases). V lost 0 bases to trimming and J lost 2 bases, with 15 bases between them. The CDR3 totals 16 residues. The V gene's germline CDR1 is SGHDT and CDR2 YYEEEE. The CDR3 nucleotides are TGTGCCAGCAGCTTGGGAGACGGGAGATTGGCCTACGAGCAGTACTTC. This sequence encodes CASSLGDGRLAYEQYF.

The CDR3 is CAISESTGGTEAFF. The CDR3 DNA is TGTGCCATCAGTGAGTCGACAGGGGGGACTGAAGCTTTCTTT. The V call is TRBV10-3, the J call TRBJ1-1, with TRBD1 matching over 9 bases. The CDR3 extends over 14 amino acids. Germline trimming cut 0 bases from V and 5 bases from J; bases unmatched to any gene: 1. Germline CDR1 is ENHRY and CDR2 is SYGVKD.

The chain employs TRBV30 and TRBJ2-1, with 9 nucleotides matching TRBD2. Germline V gene lookup returns CDR1 GTSNPN and CDR2 SVGIG (reference sequence). The CDR3 is made up of 13 amino acids. Trimming removed 2 bases from V and 8 bases from J; junction bases left unmatched: 4. The CDR3 region has the DNA TGTGCCTGGAGTAGCGGGAGGAGGGATGAGCAGTTCTTC. As protein: CAWSSGRRDEQFF.

The chain couples TRBV27 to TRBJ2-1; perhaps TRBD1 as D (8 bases). V lost 8 bases and J 7 bases, leaving 18 bases between the germline ends. Per the germline V gene, CDR1 is MNHEY and CDR2 is SMNVEV (reference sequence). The length of the CDR3 is 14 residues. The CDR3 nucleotides are TGTGCCAGCCGAAAAGGACAGGGAGGGAATGAGCAGTTCTTC. Encoded protein: CASRKGQGGNEQFF.

The rearrangement links TRBV30 to TRBJ2-7; D is possibly TRBD1 (6 bases). This CDR3 has 13 amino acids. Trimming stripped 0 bases from V and 6 bases from J, with 12 bases between. Germline V gene data show CDR1 as GTSNPN and CDR2 as SVGIG (reference sequence). In DNA form, the CDR3 reads TGTGCCTGGAGTGTCGACAGGCAACGCGAGCAGTACTTC. Its protein product is CAWSVDRQREQYF.